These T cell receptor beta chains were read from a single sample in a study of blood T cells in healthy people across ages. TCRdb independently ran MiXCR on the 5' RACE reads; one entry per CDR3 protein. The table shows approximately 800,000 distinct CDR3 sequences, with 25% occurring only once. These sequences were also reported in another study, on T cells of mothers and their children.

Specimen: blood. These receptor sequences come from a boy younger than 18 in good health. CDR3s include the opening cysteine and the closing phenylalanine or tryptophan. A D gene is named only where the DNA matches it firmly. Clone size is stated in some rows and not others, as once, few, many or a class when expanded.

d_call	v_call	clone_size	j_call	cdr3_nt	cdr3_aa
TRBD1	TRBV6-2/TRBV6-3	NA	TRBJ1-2	TGTGCCAGCAGTCTTGACAGGGACTCCTATGGCTACACCTTC	CASSLDRDSYGYTF
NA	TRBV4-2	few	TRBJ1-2	TGTGCCAGCAGCCAAGACCGGGGGGATAACTATGGCTACACCTTC	CASSQDRGDNYGYTF
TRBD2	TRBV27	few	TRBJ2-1	TGTGCCAGCAGTTGGGCGGGGGGACTCGATGAGCAGTTCTTC	CASSWAGGLDEQFF
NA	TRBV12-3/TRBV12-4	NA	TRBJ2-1	TGTGCCAGCGGGCGGGCGCGATCCTACAATGAGCAGTTCTTC	CASGRARSYNEQFF
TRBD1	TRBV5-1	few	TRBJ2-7	TGCGCCAGCAGCTTGGGACAGGGCTACCAGAACTCCTACGAGCAGTACTTC	CASSLGQGYQNSYEQYF
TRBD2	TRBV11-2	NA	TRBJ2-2	TGTGCCAGCATCCCGTTAGGAGCAGGGGGCGGACTAGCGGGAGATTCCGGGGAGCTGTTTTTT	CASIPLGAGGGLAGDSGELFF
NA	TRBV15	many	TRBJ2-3	TGTGCCACCTCCGGCGGGGGCACAGATACGCAGTATTTT	CATSGGGTDTQYF
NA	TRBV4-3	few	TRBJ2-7	TGCGCCAGCAGCCAAGCCCTTTCCTCCTACGAGCAGTACTTC	CASSQALSSYEQYF
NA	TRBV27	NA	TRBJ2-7	TGTGCCAGCAGTTTACGTACCACTGGTCACGAGCAGTACTTC	CASSLRTTGHEQYF
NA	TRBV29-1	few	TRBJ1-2	TGCAGCGTTGAAGACGGGGCGGCCCGAAACTATGGCTACACCTTC	CSVEDGAARNYGYTF
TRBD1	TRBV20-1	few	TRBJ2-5	TGCAGTGCAGCCCCCGCGGACAGGGGGCGGGGATACCAAGAGACCCAGTACTTC	CSAAPADRGRGYQETQYF
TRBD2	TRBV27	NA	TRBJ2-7	TGTGCCAGCAGTTTGAGGACTAGCGGCCACGAGCAGTACTTC	CASSLRTSGHEQYF
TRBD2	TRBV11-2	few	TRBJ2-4	TGTGCCAGCAGCCCCGAAGGAGCGGGGGGCATTCTACCCAAAAACATTCAGTACTTC	CASSPEGAGGILPKNIQYF